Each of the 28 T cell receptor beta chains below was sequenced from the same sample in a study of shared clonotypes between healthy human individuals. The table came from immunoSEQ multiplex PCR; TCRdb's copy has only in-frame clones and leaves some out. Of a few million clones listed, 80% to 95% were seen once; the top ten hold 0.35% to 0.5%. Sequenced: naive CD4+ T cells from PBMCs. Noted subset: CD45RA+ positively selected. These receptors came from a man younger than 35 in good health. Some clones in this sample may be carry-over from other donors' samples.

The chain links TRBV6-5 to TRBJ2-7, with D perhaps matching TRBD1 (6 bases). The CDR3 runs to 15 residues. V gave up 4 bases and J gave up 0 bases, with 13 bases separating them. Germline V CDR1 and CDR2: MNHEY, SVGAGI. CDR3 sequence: CASSSGQTTSYEQYF. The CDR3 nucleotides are TGTGCCAGCAGTTCTGGACAGACTACCTCCTACGAGCAGTACTTC.

The CDR3 bases are TGTGCCAGCAGAACCGGGACAGAGAACACCGGGGAGCTGTTTTTT. This codes for CASRTGTENTGELFF. The chain combines TRBV6-4 with TRBJ2-2; TRBD1 agrees at 7 bases. The CDR3 is 15 residues long. J lost 1 base, V lost 6 bases, and 5 bases had no gene match. The germline gives CDR1 MRHNA, CDR2 SNTAGT.

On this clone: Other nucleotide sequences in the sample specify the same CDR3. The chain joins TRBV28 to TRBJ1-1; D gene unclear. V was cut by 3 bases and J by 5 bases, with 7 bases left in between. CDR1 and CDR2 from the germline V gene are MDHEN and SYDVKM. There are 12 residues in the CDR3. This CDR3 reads CASSLRETEAFF. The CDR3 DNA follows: TGTGCCAGCAGTTTGCGAGAGACTGAAGCTTTCTTT.

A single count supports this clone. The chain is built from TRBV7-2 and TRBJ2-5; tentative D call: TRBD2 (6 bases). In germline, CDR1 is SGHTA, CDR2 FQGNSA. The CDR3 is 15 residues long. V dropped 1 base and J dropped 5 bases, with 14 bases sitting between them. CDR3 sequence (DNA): TGTGCCAGCAGCTTAGGGGCGGGGTGGTCGGAGACCCAGTACTTC. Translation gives CASSLGAGWSETQYF.

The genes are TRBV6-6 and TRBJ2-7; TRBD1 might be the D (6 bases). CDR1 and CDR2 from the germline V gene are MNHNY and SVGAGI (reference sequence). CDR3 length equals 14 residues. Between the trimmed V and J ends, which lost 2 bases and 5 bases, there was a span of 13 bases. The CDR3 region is CASSYARRGHEQYF. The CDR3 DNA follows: TGTGCCAGCAGTTACGCGCGCAGGGGTCACGAGCAGTACTTC.

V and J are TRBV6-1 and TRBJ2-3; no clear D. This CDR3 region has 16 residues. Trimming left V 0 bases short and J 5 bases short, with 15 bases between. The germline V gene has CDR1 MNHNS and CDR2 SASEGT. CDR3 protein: CASSEARPRSQDTQYF. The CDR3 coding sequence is TGTGCCAGCAGTGAAGCGAGGCCTAGGTCCCAAGATACGCAGTATTTT.

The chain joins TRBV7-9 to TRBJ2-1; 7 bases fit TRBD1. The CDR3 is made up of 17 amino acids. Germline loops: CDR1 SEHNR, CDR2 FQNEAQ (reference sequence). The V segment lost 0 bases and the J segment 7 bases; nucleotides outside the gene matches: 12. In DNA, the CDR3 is TGTGCCAGCAGCTTAGCTTCTGCCCCCGACAGGGATAATGAGCAGTTCTTC. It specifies CASSLASAPDRDNEQFF.

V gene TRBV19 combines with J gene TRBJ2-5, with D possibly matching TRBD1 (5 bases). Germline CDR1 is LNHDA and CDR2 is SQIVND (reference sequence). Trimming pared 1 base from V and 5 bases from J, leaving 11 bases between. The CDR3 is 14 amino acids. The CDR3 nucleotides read TGTGCCAGTAGTATAGCGCAGGGTCGGGAGACCCAGTACTTC. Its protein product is CASSIAQGRETQYF.

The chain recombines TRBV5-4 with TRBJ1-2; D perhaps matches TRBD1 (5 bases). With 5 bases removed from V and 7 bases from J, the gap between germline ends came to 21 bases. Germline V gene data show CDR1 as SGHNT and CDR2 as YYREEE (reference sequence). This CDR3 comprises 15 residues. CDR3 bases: TGTGCCAGCAGTCGGGGCGGGCCCGAGGGCGGTGGCTACACCTTC. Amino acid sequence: CASSRGGPEGGGYTF.

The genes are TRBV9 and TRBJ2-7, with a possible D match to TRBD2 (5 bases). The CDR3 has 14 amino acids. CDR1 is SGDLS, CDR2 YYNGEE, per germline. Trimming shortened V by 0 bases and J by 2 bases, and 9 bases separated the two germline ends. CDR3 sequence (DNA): TGTGCCAGCAGCGTAGGTACTAGTACCTACGAGCAGTACTTC. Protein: CASSVGTSTYEQYF.

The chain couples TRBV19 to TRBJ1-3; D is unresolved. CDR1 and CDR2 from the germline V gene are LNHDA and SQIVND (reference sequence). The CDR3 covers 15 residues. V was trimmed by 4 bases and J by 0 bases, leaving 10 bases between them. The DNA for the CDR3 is TGTGCCAGTAGTAACCCGGGCGGCTCTGGAAACACCATATATTTT. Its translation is CASSNPGGSGNTIYF.

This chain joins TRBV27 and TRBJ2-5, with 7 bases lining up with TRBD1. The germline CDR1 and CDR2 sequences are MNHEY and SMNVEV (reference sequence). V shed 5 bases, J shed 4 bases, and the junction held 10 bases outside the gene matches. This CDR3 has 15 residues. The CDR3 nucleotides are TGTGCCAGCAGTCCCTATACAGGGGCCGGAGAGACCCAGTACTTC. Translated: CASSPYTGAGETQYF.

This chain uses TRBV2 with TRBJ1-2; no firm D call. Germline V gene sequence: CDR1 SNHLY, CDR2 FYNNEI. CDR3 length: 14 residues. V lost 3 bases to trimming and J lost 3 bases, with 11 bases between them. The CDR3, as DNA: TGTGCCAGCAGTGACCGGACGGACCACTATGGCTACACCTTC. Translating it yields CASSDRTDHYGYTF.

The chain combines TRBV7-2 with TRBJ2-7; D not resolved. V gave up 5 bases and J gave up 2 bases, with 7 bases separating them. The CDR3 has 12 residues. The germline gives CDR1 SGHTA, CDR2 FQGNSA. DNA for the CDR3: TGTGCCAGCAGCCCCTGGACCTACGAGCAGTACTTC. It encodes CASSPWTYEQYF.

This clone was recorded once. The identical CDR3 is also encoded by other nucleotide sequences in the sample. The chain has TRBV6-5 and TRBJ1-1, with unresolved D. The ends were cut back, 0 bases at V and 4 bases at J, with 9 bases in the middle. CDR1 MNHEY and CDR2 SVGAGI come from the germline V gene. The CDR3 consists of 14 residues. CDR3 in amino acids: CASSYSLGSTEAFF. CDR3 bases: TGTGCCAGCAGTTACTCTTTGGGGAGCACTGAAGCTTTCTTT.

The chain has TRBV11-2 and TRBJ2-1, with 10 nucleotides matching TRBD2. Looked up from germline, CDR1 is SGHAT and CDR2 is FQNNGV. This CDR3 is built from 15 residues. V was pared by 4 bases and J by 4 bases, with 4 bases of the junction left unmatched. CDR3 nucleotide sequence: TGTGCCAGCAGCTATTGGACTAGCGGTTACAATGAGCAGTTCTTC. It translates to CASSYWTSGYNEQFF.

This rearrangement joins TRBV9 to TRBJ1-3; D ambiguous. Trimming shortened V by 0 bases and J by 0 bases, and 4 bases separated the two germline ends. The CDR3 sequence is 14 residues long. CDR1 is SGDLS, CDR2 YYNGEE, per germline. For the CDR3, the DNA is TGTGCCAGCAGCGTAGACGGCTCTGGAAACACCATATATTTT. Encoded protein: CASSVDGSGNTIYF.

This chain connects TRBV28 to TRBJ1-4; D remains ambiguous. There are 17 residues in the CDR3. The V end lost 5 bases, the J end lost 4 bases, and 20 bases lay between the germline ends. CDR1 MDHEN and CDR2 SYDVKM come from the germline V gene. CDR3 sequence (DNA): TGTGCCAGCAGTCGGGTGACACCCCTGTTGGGTAATGAAAAACTGTTTTTT. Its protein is CASSRVTPLLGNEKLFF.

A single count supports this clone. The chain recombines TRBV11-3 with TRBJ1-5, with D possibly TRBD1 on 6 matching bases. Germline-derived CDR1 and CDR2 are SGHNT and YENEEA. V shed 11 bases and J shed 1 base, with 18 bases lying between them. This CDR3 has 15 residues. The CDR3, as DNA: TGTGCCGGTCGGAACAGGGCGGCGAGCAATCAGCCCCAGCATTTT. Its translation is CAGRNRAASNQPQHF.

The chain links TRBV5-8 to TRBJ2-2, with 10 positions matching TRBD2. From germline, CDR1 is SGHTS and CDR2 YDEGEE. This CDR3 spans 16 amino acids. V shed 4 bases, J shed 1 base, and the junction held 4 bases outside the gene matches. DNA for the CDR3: TGTGCCAGCAGCGCGGGACTAGCGATGAACACCGGGGAGCTGTTTTTT. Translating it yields CASSAGLAMNTGELFF.

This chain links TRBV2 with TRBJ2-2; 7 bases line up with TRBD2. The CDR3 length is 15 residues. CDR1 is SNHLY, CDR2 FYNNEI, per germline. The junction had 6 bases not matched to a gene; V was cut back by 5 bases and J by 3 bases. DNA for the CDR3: TGTGCCAGCAGTCCAGCGGGATTGGACACCGGGGAGCTGTTTTTT. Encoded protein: CASSPAGLDTGELFF.

The CDR3 DNA sequence: TGTGCCAGCAGCTCAACGACAGGGGAAATAGGAGAAAAACTGTTTTTT. It translates to CASSSTTGEIGEKLFF. The chain couples TRBV5-4 to TRBJ1-4; 8 nucleotides line up with TRBD1. The V segment lost 3 bases and the J segment 8 bases; nucleotides outside the gene matches: 12. This CDR3 spans 16 amino acids. Germline CDR1 is SGHNT and CDR2 is YYREEE (reference sequence).

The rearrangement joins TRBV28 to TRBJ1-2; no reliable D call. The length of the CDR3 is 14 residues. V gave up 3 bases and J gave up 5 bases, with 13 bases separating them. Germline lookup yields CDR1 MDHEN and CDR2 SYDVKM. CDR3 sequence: CASSFTRSVYGYTF. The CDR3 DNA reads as TGTGCCAGCAGTTTTACGAGGTCGGTTTATGGCTACACCTTC.

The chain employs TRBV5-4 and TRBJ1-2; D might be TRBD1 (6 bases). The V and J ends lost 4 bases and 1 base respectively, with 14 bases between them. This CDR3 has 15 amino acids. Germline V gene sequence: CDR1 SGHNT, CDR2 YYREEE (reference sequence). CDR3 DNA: TGTGCCAGCAGCGAGGGTGGACAGAATAACTATGGCTACACCTTC. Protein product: CASSEGGQNNYGYTF.

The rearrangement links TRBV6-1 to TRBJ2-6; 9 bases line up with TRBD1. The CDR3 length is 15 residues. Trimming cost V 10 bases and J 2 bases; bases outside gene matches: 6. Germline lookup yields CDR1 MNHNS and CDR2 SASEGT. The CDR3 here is CATHTGGTGANVLTF. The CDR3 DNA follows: TGTGCCACCCATACAGGGGGCACTGGGGCCAACGTCCTGACTTTC.

The CDR3 loop is CASSPRGEPYGYTF. CDR3 DNA: TGTGCCAGCTCACCACGAGGGGAGCCTTATGGCTACACCTTC. The chain combines TRBV18 with TRBJ1-2; possible D gene TRBD1, 5 bases. The CDR3 is 14 residues long. Between the trimmed V and J ends, which lost 1 base and 5 bases, there was a span of 11 bases. Germline CDR1 reads KGHSH; CDR2 reads LQKENI.

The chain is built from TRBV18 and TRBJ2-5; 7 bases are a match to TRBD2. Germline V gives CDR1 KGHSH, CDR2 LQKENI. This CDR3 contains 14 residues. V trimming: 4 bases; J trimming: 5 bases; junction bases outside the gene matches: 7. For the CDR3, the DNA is TGTGCCAGCTCACTCCTAGCGGAGGGGGAGACCCAGTACTTC. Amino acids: CASSLLAEGETQYF.

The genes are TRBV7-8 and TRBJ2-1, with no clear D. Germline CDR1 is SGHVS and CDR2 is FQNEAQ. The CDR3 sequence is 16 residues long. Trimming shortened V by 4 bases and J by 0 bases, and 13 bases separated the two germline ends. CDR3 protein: CASSYTYHVSYNEQFF. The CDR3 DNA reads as TGTGCCAGCAGCTATACCTACCACGTCTCCTACAATGAGCAGTTCTTC.